The T cell receptor beta chain described here comes from a study of regulatory T cells in long-lasting Graves disease. Study at large: The antithyroid drugs taken by newly diagnosed Graves' patients had been used for under 3 months. Study outcomes and limitations: Among samples with persistent disease, TRBV28, TRBJ1-2 and TRBJ2-5 were favored. Persistent Graves' patients showed a TCR diversity that was lower than that of newly diagnosed ones.

Arm-PCR with iRepertoire HTBI primers amplified the CDR3 regions for these TCR beta libraries. TCRdb processed the multiplex PCR reads anew with MiXCR; each CDR3 protein has one entry. This sample has some 250,000 distinct CDR3 sequences, with just over 20% found just once. The time point is: newly diagnosed GD, antithyroid drugs for less than 3 months. Following extraction of RNA from PBMCs, that RNA was used to make the TCR library. The germline V gene has CDR1 SGHVS and CDR2 FQNEAQ. CDR3 size: 16 residues. V trimming: 5 bases; J trimming: 7 bases; junction bases outside the gene matches: 11. At least ten counts were recorded for this clonotype. Its specificity is unknown.

The chain uses TRBV7-8 and TRBJ2-1; 10 bases line up with TRBD2. This TCR came from a female donor with Graves disease. Sequenced here: peripheral blood mononuclear cells (PBMCs), sampled at new diagnosis, from a patient treated with antithyroid drugs. The CDR3: CASSHRLAGALNEQFF. DNA for the CDR3: TGTGCCAGCAGCCACAGACTAGCGGGTGCCCTAAATGAGCAGTTCTTC.